The 29 T cell receptor beta chains in this list originate from one sample, sequenced in a study of blood T cell repertoires in COVID-19. Using immunoSEQ multiplex PCR, the repertoire was profiled, and TCRdb retains in-frame clones only, with some absent. The table includes under 250,000 clones, over 65% detected once. Material for sequencing was peripheral blood. The receptors stem from a woman in her 70s with active or convalescent COVID-19.

V usage is TRBV19 and J usage is TRBJ1-2; D not certain. V was pared by 2 bases and J by 3 bases, with 13 bases between. The CDR3 has 15 amino acids. Germline CDR1 is LNHDA and CDR2 is SQIVND (reference sequence). As DNA, the CDR3 is TGTGCCAGTAGTATAATGGCAGGAACGGACTATGGCTACACCTTC. Its protein is CASSIMAGTDYGYTF.

The rearrangement joins TRBV7-3 to TRBJ2-7; D remains unclear. CDR1 and CDR2 from the germline V gene are SGHTA and FQGTGA. The CDR3 extends over 15 amino acids. Trimming shortened V by 0 bases and J by 4 bases, and 13 bases separated the two germline ends. The chain's CDR3 is CASSLTPRLVYEQYF. The CDR3 DNA reads as TGTGCCAGCAGCTTAACTCCCCGGTTAGTTTACGAGCAGTACTTC.

The rearrangement joins TRBV11-3 to TRBJ2-2, with D perhaps matching TRBD1 (6 bases). Trimming took off 5 bases at V and 0 bases at J, with 13 bases between the two ends. Per germline, CDR1 SGHNT and CDR2 YENEEA. The CDR3 extends over 16 amino acids. The CDR3 protein is CASSPTGTPNTGELFF. The CDR3 DNA reads TGTGCCAGCAGCCCAACAGGGACACCGAACACCGGGGAGCTGTTTTTT.

In its sample, this clone was seen a few times. This chain joins TRBV10-3 and TRBJ1-5, with a tentative D call TRBD1 (5 bases). The CDR3 is 13 residues long. Per germline, CDR1 ENHRY and CDR2 SYGVKD. V was trimmed by 5 bases and J by 4 bases, leaving 9 bases between them. The CDR3 sequence is CAISPRGNQPQHF. CDR3 bases: TGTGCCATCAGTCCAAGGGGAAATCAGCCCCAGCATTTT.

This sequence joins TRBV10-1 and TRBJ2-3, with TRBD1 as a possible D gene (5 bases). This CDR3 region has 13 residues. Trimming took 9 bases from V and 2 from J, leaving 12 bases between them. Germline loops: CDR1 WNHNN, CDR2 SYGVQD (reference sequence). The CDR3 DNA follows: TGCGCCAGTCCAGGGTACTCCACAGATACGCAGTATTTT. It is translated as CASPGYSTDTQYF.

This clone showed up just once. V and J are TRBV27 and TRBJ2-5; D possibly corresponds to TRBD1 (5 bases). This CDR3 spans 14 amino acids. Looked up from germline, CDR1 is MNHEY and CDR2 is SMNVEV (reference sequence). Trimming pared 6 bases from V and 3 bases from J, leaving 14 bases between. The CDR3 region has the DNA TGTGCCAGCAGCGCGATTGACAGAGAAGAGACCCAGTACTTC. Translating it yields CASSAIDREETQYF.

V and J are TRBV15 and TRBJ2-2, with 14 bases matching TRBD2. V was clipped by 2 bases and J by 7 bases; unmatched bases: 12. The length of the CDR3 is 19 residues. Germline CDR1 LNHNV, CDR2 YYDKDF (reference sequence). This chain's CDR3 is CATSRRGLAGAGGGGELFF. As DNA, the CDR3 is TGTGCCACCAGCAGAAGGGGACTAGCGGGAGCGGGGGGCGGCGGGGAGCTGTTTTTT.

This clone was observed a single time. V usage is TRBV5-1 and J usage is TRBJ2-1, with 8 bases lining up with TRBD2. The CDR3 extends over 18 amino acids. V dropped 0 bases and J dropped 7; count of bases not matched to a gene: 15. Germline V gene lookup returns CDR1 SGHRS and CDR2 YFSETQ. CDR3 amino acids: CASSLGLGVPSGLNEQFF. As DNA, the CDR3 is TGCGCCAGCAGCTTGGGGCTGGGAGTTCCTAGCGGGCTGAATGAGCAGTTCTTC.

This clone showed up just once. The chain joins TRBV2 to TRBJ2-5, with 7 bases lining up with TRBD2. Germline V lookup: CDR1 SNHLY, CDR2 FYNNEI. Losses at the gene ends were 4 bases for V and 7 bases for J; bases not matched to a gene: 12. This CDR3 contains 15 residues. CDR3 in amino acids: CASSASSSGLLTQYF. The CDR3 region has the DNA TGTGCCAGCAGTGCTAGTTCTAGCGGTCTGTTGACCCAGTACTTC.

This chain uses TRBV27 with TRBJ1-5; possibly TRBD1 for D (6 bases). This CDR3 spans 14 amino acids. Trimming removed 6 bases from V and 7 bases from J, with 16 bases in between. CDR1 is MNHEY, CDR2 SMNVEV, per germline (reference sequence). The CDR3 bases are TGTGCCAGCAGCCTACAGGGCATGTGGCAGCCCCAGCATTTT. This gives the protein CASSLQGMWQPQHF.

This clone was seen just once. The J gene is TRBJ2-3, the V gene TRBV28; TRBD2 agrees at 10 bases. V trimming: 11 bases; J trimming: 3 bases; junction bases outside the gene matches: 5. The CDR3 extends over 13 amino acids. CDR1 and CDR2 (germline): MDHEN, SYDVKM. The CDR3 here is CAGASGSTDTQYF. CDR3 DNA: TGTGCCGGGGCTAGCGGGAGTACAGATACGCAGTATTTT.

The rearrangement links TRBV3-1 (or the pseudogene TRBV3-2) to TRBJ1-1; D might be TRBD1 (6 bases). Trimming removed 3 bases at V and 4 bases at J, with 12 bases between. This CDR3 is built from 14 residues. Germline CDR1 LGHDT, CDR2 YNNKEL (reference sequence). CDR3 region: CASSHRGLATEAFF. The CDR3 region has the DNA TGTGCCAGCAGCCACAGGGGTTTAGCCACTGAAGCTTTCTTT.

The CDR3 DNA reads as TGTGCCACCGCCGGGACTGTATACAATGAGCAGTTCTTC. Translated, it gives CATAGTVYNEQFF. The chain carries TRBV15 and TRBJ2-1, with a tentative D call TRBD2 (6 bases). CDR1 is LNHNV and CDR2 is YYDKDF in the germline V gene (reference sequence). V lost 8 bases and J 4 bases, leaving 12 bases between the germline ends. This CDR3 has 13 residues.

This chain links TRBV10-3 with TRBJ2-5; 7 nucleotides align to TRBD2. V shed 4 bases and J 3 bases; nucleotides not matched to a gene: 8. The CDR3 covers 15 residues. Germline lookup yields CDR1 ENHRY and CDR2 SYGVKD. The CDR3 region has the DNA TGTGCCATCAGTGCCCCGTCGAGCGGGGAAGAGACCCAGTACTTC. Translation gives CAISAPSSGEETQYF.

The rearrangement joins TRBV5-1 to TRBJ1-2; maybe TRBD1 (6 bases). Germline V gene data show CDR1 as SGHRS and CDR2 as YFSETQ. V gave up 2 bases and J gave up 4 bases, with 15 bases separating them. The CDR3 runs to 15 residues. CDR3 DNA sequence: TGCGCCAGCAGCTTCTCGACAGGAAAAGGCTATGGCTACACCTTC. Its translation is CASSFSTGKGYGYTF.

The J gene is TRBJ1-1, the V gene TRBV19; the match to TRBD1 covers 7 bases. Germline CDR1 reads LNHDA; CDR2 reads SQIVND (reference sequence). Trimming at V came to 4 bases and at J to 1 base, leaving 3 bases not matched to a gene. The CDR3 extends over 14 amino acids. The CDR3 loop reads CASSTGGRNTEAFF. The CDR3, as DNA: TGTGCCAGTAGTACAGGGGGGAGGAACACTGAAGCTTTCTTT.

The rearrangement uses TRBV19 and TRBJ2-3; 7 bases align to TRBD2. CDR1 is LNHDA and CDR2 is SQIVND in the germline V gene (reference sequence). Trimming cost V 8 bases and J 0 bases; bases outside gene matches: 2. CDR3 length: 13 residues. The CDR3 is CASQAGSTDTQYF. CDR3 sequence (DNA): TGTGCCAGTCAAGCGGGGAGCACAGATACGCAGTATTTT.

The rearrangement uses TRBV6-5 and TRBJ1-2; D possibly corresponds to TRBD1 (6 bases). CDR1 MNHEY and CDR2 SVGAGI come from the germline V gene. The CDR3 length is 13 residues. The V end was cut by 5 bases, the J end by 7 bases, with 14 bases between. The CDR3 DNA sequence: TGTGCCAGCAGTCTTGGACAGAACCTTGGCTACACCTTC. This sequence encodes CASSLGQNLGYTF.

J is TRBJ1-4 and V is TRBV3-1 (or the pseudogene TRBV3-2); D may be TRBD1 (5 bases). This CDR3 is 14 amino acids long. V dropped 8 bases and J dropped 7 bases, with 17 bases sitting between them. Germline lookup yields CDR1 LGHDT and CDR2 YNNKEL (reference sequence). CDR3 sequence reads: CASCCGGGGEKLFF. The CDR3 DNA is TGTGCCAGCTGTTGTGGGGGGGGAGGTGAAAAACTGTTTTTT.

This chain connects TRBV19 to TRBJ1-4; tentatively, D is TRBD1 (5 bases). Trimming cost V 10 bases and J 7 bases, with 16 bases left between them. The V gene's germline CDR1 is LNHDA and CDR2 SQIVND (reference sequence). The CDR3 is 13 residues long. CDR3 loop: CATGGGRGEKLFF. CDR3 nucleotide sequence: TGTGCCACCGGTGGGGGGAGAGGTGAAAAACTGTTTTTT. Using reference TRBV19 and TRBJ1-4 for the parts outside the CDR3, the full variable domain is DGGITQSPKYLFRKEGQNVTLSCEQNLNHDAMYWYRQDPGQGLRLIYYSQIVNDFQKGDIAEGYSVSREKKESFPLTVTSAQKNPTAFYLCATGGGRGEKLFFGSGTQLSVL.

The chain is built from TRBV7-6 and TRBJ2-1, with TRBD2 as a possible D gene (6 bases). Trimming left V 0 bases short and J 7 bases short, with 13 bases between. Germline V lookup: CDR1 SGHVS, CDR2 FNYEAQ. The CDR3 consists of 15 residues. The CDR3 DNA reads as TGTGCCAGCAGCTTAGCAGGCGGGATATGGAATGAGCAGTTCTTC. Its protein is CASSLAGGIWNEQFF.

Only one count was recorded for this clone. The chain couples TRBV29-1 to TRBJ2-7; 10 nucleotides match TRBD1. Germline V CDR1 and CDR2: SQVTM, ANQGSEA. This CDR3 contains 13 residues. The ends lost 4 bases at V and 2 bases at J; junction bases unmatched: 2. DNA for the CDR3: TGCAGCGTTGGGACAGGGGGAGCCTACGAGCAGTACTTC. The encoded protein is CSVGTGGAYEQYF.

The chain combines TRBV10-3 with TRBJ1-4, with D possibly TRBD1 on 5 matching bases. The CDR3 is 14 amino acids. Looked up from germline, CDR1 is ENHRY and CDR2 is SYGVKD. Trimming shortened V by 8 bases and J by 5 bases, and 15 bases separated the two germline ends. CDR3 protein: CAIGAGGGNEKLFF. The CDR3 DNA sequence: TGTGCCATCGGCGCGGGGGGGGGAAATGAAAAACTGTTTTTT.

The CDR3 is CASSLGGGSQRAFF. For the CDR3, the DNA is TGCGCCAGCAGCTTGGGAGGGGGCAGCCAACGAGCTTTCTTT. V and J are TRBV5-1 and TRBJ1-1; 7 nucleotides agree with TRBD1. The V segment lost 0 bases and the J segment 10 bases; nucleotides outside the gene matches: 9. Germline lookup yields CDR1 SGHRS and CDR2 YFSETQ. The CDR3 has 14 residues.

The chain is built from TRBV29-1 and TRBJ1-2, with D perhaps TRBD1 (5 bases). V lost 3 bases to trimming and J lost 8 bases, with 13 bases between them. Per germline, CDR1 SQVTM and CDR2 ANQGSEA. This CDR3 contains 12 residues. Here the CDR3 DNA reads TGCAGCGTTGATCGGGGGTTGGGAGGCTACACCTTC. Translating it yields CSVDRGLGGYTF.

The chain employs TRBV4-2 and TRBJ1-5; 9 bases match TRBD1. Germline V CDR1 and CDR2: LGHNA, YNFKEQ. V shed 3 bases and J 11 bases; nucleotides not matched to a gene: 11. The CDR3 is 15 residues long. CDR3 residues: CASSHRGTGHEAQHF. CDR3 in DNA: TGTGCCAGCAGCCATCGAGGGACAGGGCATGAGGCCCAGCATTTT.

This clone was recorded a few times. The rearrangement joins TRBV6-1 to TRBJ1-1; no definite D call. The CDR3 contains 14 residues. Germline V CDR1 and CDR2: MNHNS, SASEGT. V lost 1 base, J lost 0 bases, and 6 bases lay in between. The CDR3 DNA reads TGTGCCAGCAGTGAAGTATCCCTGAACACTGAAGCTTTCTTT. Translating it yields CASSEVSLNTEAFF.

The chain uses TRBV18 and TRBJ2-6, with 7 bases fitting TRBD1. V lost 4 bases to trimming and J lost 2 bases; unmatched junction nucleotides: 11. This CDR3 has 18 amino acids. Germline-derived CDR1 and CDR2 are KGHSH and LQKENI. CDR3 DNA sequence: TGTGCCAGCTCACTTCGATCCCCCGACAGGGCTGGGGCCAACGTCCTGACTTTC. Translating gives CASSLRSPDRAGANVLTF.

The J gene is TRBJ1-6, the V gene TRBV6-2 or TRBV6-3; a possible D gene is TRBD1 (5 bases). Germline lookup yields CDR1 MNHEY and CDR2 SVGEGT. Trimming stripped 6 bases from V and 7 bases from J, with 16 bases between. The CDR3 extends over 15 amino acids. The CDR3 spells CASSRPPGRNSPLHF. CDR3 nucleotides: TGTGCCAGCAGCCGACCCCCAGGGCGAAATTCACCCCTCCACTTT.